This entry lists 13 T cell receptor beta chains sequenced from one sample in a study of CD8 T cells in ankylosing spondylitis. TCRdb ran MiXCR on the 5' RACE reads and lists one entry per CDR3 protein. The sample has some 120,000 distinct CDR3 sequences; around 15% are singletons. The sequencing input was blood, either unsorted or a sorted T cell fraction (not recorded which). These receptors were obtained from a female donor with ankylosing spondylitis or in good health (not recorded which).

V usage is TRBV7-3 and J usage is TRBJ2-2, with 9 positions matching TRBD2. This CDR3 contains 17 residues. V lost 5 bases, J lost 6 bases, and 13 bases stayed unmatched. Germline CDR1 and CDR2: SGHTA and FQGTGA. CDR3 coding DNA: TGTGCCAGCAGCACGTCCAGGGCTAGCGGGAAGTCCGGGGAGCTGTTTTTT. Its protein product is CASSTSRASGKSGELFF.

The chain's CDR3 is CASSLGQGGGYTF. CDR3 nucleotides: TGTGCCAGTAGCCTCGGACAGGGCGGTGGCTACACCTTC. J is TRBJ1-2 and V is TRBV19; 8 bases are shared with TRBD1. The CDR3 is made up of 13 amino acids. CDR1 and CDR2 (germline): LNHDA, SQIVND (reference sequence). V gave up 6 bases and J gave up 7 bases; unmatched junction bases: 7.

The chain links TRBV2 to TRBJ2-3; 9 positions agree with TRBD2. This CDR3 is 15 amino acids long. Per the germline V gene, CDR1 is SNHLY and CDR2 is FYNNEI. Losses at the gene ends were 4 bases for V and 6 bases for J; bases not matched to a gene: 8. The CDR3 spells CASSVASGKSDTQYF. In nucleotides, the CDR3 is TGTGCCAGCAGTGTCGCTAGCGGGAAATCTGATACGCAGTATTTT.

This clonotype was seen only a few times. This chain connects TRBV5-1 to TRBJ1-2; TRBD1 is a possible D gene (5 bases). Trimming took off 4 bases at V and 6 bases at J, with 16 bases between the two ends. In germline, CDR1 is SGHRS, CDR2 YFSETQ. CDR3 length: 14 amino acids. The CDR3 nucleotides are TGCGCCAGCAGCCGAGACATGGTAGGGGATGGCTACACCTTC. Residues: CASSRDMVGDGYTF. The complete variable domain, with remaining parts taken from reference TRBV5-1 and TRBJ1-2, reads KAGVTQTPRYLIKTRGQQVTLSCSPISGHRSVSWYQQTPGQGLQFLFEYFSETQRNKGNFPGRFSGRQFSNSRSEMNVSTLELGDSALYLCASSRDMVGDGYTFGSGTRLTVV.

This clonotype has ten or more counts. This chain joins TRBV29-1 and TRBJ1-1, with D possibly TRBD1 on 5 matching bases. V lost 7 bases and J lost 0, with 12 bases in between. CDR3 length: 13 amino acids. Germline CDR1 is SQVTM and CDR2 is ANQGSEA. DNA of the CDR3: TGCAGCGCGTGCAGGGAATTGAACACTGAAGCTTTCTTT. It translates to CSACRELNTEAFF.

This clonotype was observed a few times. The chain employs TRBV7-2 and TRBJ2-4; the match to TRBD1 covers 8 bases. Germline lookup yields CDR1 SGHTA and CDR2 FQGNSA. There are 15 residues in the CDR3. V dropped 5 bases and J dropped 7; count of bases not matched to a gene: 10. CDR3 in amino acids: CASSPTGGLGNIQYF. CDR3 nucleotides: TGTGCCAGCAGCCCAACAGGGGGACTGGGGAACATTCAGTACTTC.

The J gene is TRBJ1-5, the V gene TRBV29-1, with 9 nucleotides matching TRBD1. With 6 bases clipped from V and 4 bases from J, the junction kept 7 bases outside the gene matches. Germline V gives CDR1 SQVTM, CDR2 ANQGSEA. The CDR3 contains 14 residues. The CDR3, as DNA: TGCAGCGTGAAAACGGGACAGGGAAATCAGCCCCAGCATTTT. Translation gives CSVKTGQGNQPQHF.

This clonotype was recorded many times. The chain joins TRBV7-3 to TRBJ2-1; 8 nucleotides line up with TRBD2. V lost 5 bases, J lost 4 bases, and 7 bases stayed unmatched. Germline values: CDR1 SGHTA, CDR2 FQGTGA. The CDR3 extends over 15 amino acids. CDR3 nucleotide sequence: TGTGCCAGCAGCGAACTAGCGGCATTTTACAATGAGCAGTTCTTC. It translates to CASSELAAFYNEQFF.

This sequence joins TRBV2 and TRBJ2-2, with D hard to call. CDR1 and CDR2 from the germline V gene are SNHLY and FYNNEI. The CDR3 has 14 amino acids. Deletions cut 6 bases from V and 2 bases from J, with 10 bases between. CDR3 protein: CASRATENTGELFF. The DNA for the CDR3 is TGTGCCAGCAGGGCAACAGAAAACACCGGGGAGCTGTTTTTT.

Concerning this clonotype itself: A much larger clonotype is one base distant, so this may be a read error. The chain joins TRBV9 to TRBJ2-1, with TRBD1 as a possible D gene (6 bases). Germline CDR1 and CDR2: SGDLS and YYNGEE. The V end lost 3 bases, the J end lost 4 bases, and 8 bases lay between the germline ends. This CDR3 is built from 13 residues. The CDR3 here is CASSAGQYNEQFF. The CDR3, as DNA: TGTGCCAGCAGCGCCGGACAGTACAATGAGCAGTTCTTC.

A few counts support this clonotype. The chain has TRBV20-1 and TRBJ1-6; 7 bases are shared with TRBD1. The germline V gene has CDR1 DFQATT and CDR2 SNEGSKA (reference sequence). This CDR3 has 14 residues. Trimming cost V 1 base and J 5 bases; bases outside gene matches: 2. The CDR3 loop reads CSARAGTDNSPLHF. The DNA of the CDR3 is TGCAGTGCTAGAGCGGGGACAGATAATTCACCCCTCCACTTT.

This clonotype was seen many times. The genes are TRBV15 and TRBJ2-1, with D unclear. The CDR3 runs 16 residues. The ends were cut back, 0 bases at V and 6 bases at J, with 15 bases in the middle. Per germline, CDR1 LNHNV and CDR2 YYDKDF (reference sequence). The chain's CDR3 is CATSRDLGSAPNEQFF. CDR3 coding DNA: TGTGCCACCAGCAGAGATCTTGGGTCCGCCCCCAATGAGCAGTTCTTC.

This clonotype came up many times. The genes are TRBV3-1 and TRBJ2-7; 12 positions match TRBD2. The CDR3 has 16 residues. The ends lost 4 bases at V and 4 bases at J; junction bases unmatched: 8. CDR1 is LGHDT, CDR2 YNNKEL, per germline (reference sequence). DNA for the CDR3: TGTGCCAGCAGCCCAGGCGGACTAGCGGGATATTACGAGCAGTACTTC. It yields the protein CASSPGGLAGYYEQYF.